The 29 T cell receptor beta chains below were found in one sample sequenced in a study of blood T cell repertoires in COVID-19. Assay used: immunoSEQ multiplex PCR; TCRdb lists only in-frame clones, some missing. In the table there are 200,000 to 300,000 clones, 80% to 85% of which are singletons. The sample consisted of peripheral blood. All receptors come from a man aged 55 to 70 with acute or convalescent COVID-19.

The chain uses TRBV2 and TRBJ2-5, with 7 nucleotides matching TRBD1. V lost 8 bases, J lost 2 bases, and 8 bases stayed unmatched. Germline CDR1 is SNHLY and CDR2 is FYNNEI. The CDR3 sequence is 14 residues long. CDR3 amino acids: CASCVGQLQETQYF. The CDR3 nucleotides read TGTGCCAGCTGCGTGGGACAGCTACAAGAGACCCAGTACTTC.

This clone was found once. The V and J genes are TRBV7-3 and TRBJ2-1; tentatively, D is TRBD2 (6 bases). The CDR3 is 16 amino acids. Trimming shortened V by 2 bases and J by 0 bases, and 11 bases separated the two germline ends. The germline gives CDR1 SGHTA, CDR2 FQGTGA. CDR3 in amino acids: CASSLHAGSSYNEQFF. The DNA for the CDR3 is TGTGCCAGCAGCTTACACGCCGGGAGCTCCTACAATGAGCAGTTCTTC.

The chain is built from TRBV28 and TRBJ2-7, with D unclear. The germline V and J ends were trimmed by 7 bases and 7 bases, with 17 bases remaining between them. The germline V gene encodes CDR1 MDHEN and CDR2 SYDVKM. CDR3 size: 13 residues. This CDR3 is CASNNQLRWEQYF. The DNA for the CDR3 is TGTGCCAGCAATAACCAACTCAGGTGGGAGCAGTACTTC. The full variable domain, with the rest looked up from reference TRBV28 and TRBJ2-7, is DVKVTQSSRYLVKRTGEKVFLECVQDMDHENMFWYRQDPGLGLRLIYFSYDVKMKEKGDIPEGYSVSREKKERFSLILESASTNQTSMYLCASNNQLRWEQYFGPGTRLTVT.

The chain uses TRBV9 and TRBJ1-1; a possible D gene is TRBD1 (6 bases). Per the germline V gene, CDR1 is SGDLS and CDR2 is YYNGEE. The CDR3 runs 15 residues. Trimming shortened V by 3 bases and J by 0 bases, and 12 bases separated the two germline ends. This chain's CDR3 is CASSGGGRLNTEAFF. CDR3 nucleotides: TGTGCCAGCAGCGGAGGGGGACGGCTGAACACTGAAGCTTTCTTT.

The chain links TRBV5-1 to TRBJ2-1; possible D gene TRBD1, 5 bases. Germline lookup yields CDR1 SGHRS and CDR2 YFSETQ. The CDR3 length is 13 residues. Trimming left V 1 base short and J 8 bases short, with 10 bases between. In DNA, the CDR3 is TGCGCCAGCAGCTTGCTCCAGGGCTATGAGCAGTTCTTC. Translating it yields CASSLLQGYEQFF.

The V call is TRBV3-1 (or the pseudogene TRBV3-2), the J call TRBJ2-3, with TRBD2 matching 7 bases. Germline V gene data show CDR1 as LGHDT and CDR2 as YNNKEL (reference sequence). The CDR3 extends over 16 amino acids. The junction had 8 bases not matched to a gene; V was cut back by 3 bases and J by 2 bases. In DNA form, the CDR3 reads TGTGCCAGCAGCCACGGTCTAGCGGAGTTCACAGATACGCAGTATTTT. Its protein is CASSHGLAEFTDTQYF.

This chain links TRBV4-1 with TRBJ2-4, with D possibly being TRBD2 (6 bases). V lost 4 bases and J 1 base, leaving 14 bases between the germline ends. Germline V gene data show CDR1 as MGHRA and CDR2 as YSYEKL. CDR3 length: 16 amino acids. The CDR3 here is CASSPGGAAAKNIQYF. The CDR3 coding sequence is TGCGCCAGCAGCCCCGGCGGGGCTGCGGCCAAAAACATTCAGTACTTC.

The V call is TRBV6-5, the J call TRBJ2-3; TRBD1 agrees at 10 bases. The V segment lost 0 bases and the J segment 4 bases; nucleotides outside the gene matches: 4. Germline CDR1 is MNHEY and CDR2 is SVGAGI. The CDR3 has 16 amino acids. This chain's CDR3 is CASSYSGTGVPDTQYF. CDR3 nucleotide sequence: TGTGCCAGCAGTTACTCGGGGACAGGGGTCCCAGATACGCAGTATTTT.

The chain links TRBV5-6 to TRBJ2-3, with TRBD1 matching over 9 bases. The CDR3 has 16 residues. Germline V lookup: CDR1 SGHDT, CDR2 YYEEEE. The ends lost 1 base at V and 9 bases at J; junction bases unmatched: 12. For the CDR3, the DNA is TGTGCCAGCAGCTTGTGGGGGACAGGGTCAGCAAAGACGCAGTATTTT. It specifies CASSLWGTGSAKTQYF. Using reference TRBV5-6 and TRBJ2-3 for the parts outside the CDR3, the full variable domain is DAGVTQSPTHLIKTRGQQVTLRCSPKSGHDTVSWYQQALGQGPQFIFQYYEEEERQRGNFPDRFSGHQFPNYSSELNVNALLLGDSALYLCASSLWGTGSAKTQYFGPGTRLTVL.

The rearrangement joins TRBV28 to TRBJ2-1; 13 nucleotides agree with TRBD2. Unmatched junction bases numbered 2, after V lost 2 bases and J lost 4 bases. This CDR3 is 16 amino acids long. The germline V gene has CDR1 MDHEN and CDR2 SYDVKM. The CDR3 here is CASSLEGLAGYNEQFF. CDR3 coding DNA: TGTGCCAGCAGTTTAGAGGGACTAGCGGGATACAATGAGCAGTTCTTC. Based on the CDR3 plus reference TRBV28 and TRBJ2-1, the full variable domain is DVKVTQSSRYLVKRTGEKVFLECVQDMDHENMFWYRQDPGLGLRLIYFSYDVKMKEKGDIPEGYSVSREKKERFSLILESASTNQTSMYLCASSLEGLAGYNEQFFGPGTRLTVL.

The V gene is TRBV2, the J gene TRBJ2-4, with D uncertain. The V end was cut by 0 bases, the J end by 3 bases, with 15 bases between. This CDR3 has 17 amino acids. Germline CDR1 and CDR2: SNHLY and FYNNEI. The CDR3 loop is CASSEAANEVDKNIQYF. The DNA of the CDR3 is TGTGCCAGCAGTGAAGCAGCGAACGAAGTTGACAAAAACATTCAGTACTTC.

This rearrangement joins TRBV5-1 to TRBJ1-1, with 7 bases identical to TRBD1. This CDR3 contains 14 residues. The trim removed 4 bases at V and 7 bases at J, leaving 10 bases unmatched. CDR1 SGHRS and CDR2 YFSETQ come from the germline V gene. CDR3 loop: CASSPRTGMDEAFF. CDR3 in DNA: TGCGCCAGCAGCCCGAGGACAGGTATGGATGAAGCTTTCTTT.

The rearrangement uses TRBV5-4 and TRBJ1-1; 8 nucleotides line up with TRBD1. CDR1 and CDR2 from the germline V gene are SGHNT and YYREEE (reference sequence). V lost 2 bases to trimming and J lost 5 bases; unmatched junction nucleotides: 5. The CDR3 has 14 residues. CDR3 nucleotide sequence: TGTGCCAGCAGCTTCAGGGGGCGGGGGACTGAAGCTTTCTTT. It encodes CASSFRGRGTEAFF.

This clone was recorded only once. This rearrangement joins TRBV7-2 to TRBJ2-1, with 16 bases matching TRBD2. The length of the CDR3 is 18 residues. V lost 8 bases to trimming and J lost 3 bases; unmatched junction nucleotides: 10. Germline assignment: CDR1 SGHTA and CDR2 FQGNSA. The CDR3 nucleotides read TGTGCCAGCGCTAAAGGGGGGACTAGCGGGAGGGGCTACAATGAGCAGTTCTTC. Protein sequence: CASAKGGTSGRGYNEQFF. Full variable domain (remainder filled in from reference TRBV7-2 and TRBJ2-1): GAGVSQSPSNKVTEKGKDVELRCDPISGHTALYWYRQSLGQGLEFLIYFQGNSAPDKSGLPSDRFSAERTGGSVSTLTIQRTQQEDSAVYLCASAKGGTSGRGYNEQFFGPGTRLTVL.

The J gene is TRBJ2-3, the V gene TRBV20-1; the D gene is possibly TRBD1 (5 bases). Germline V gene lookup returns CDR1 DFQATT and CDR2 SNEGSKA (reference sequence). The length of the CDR3 is 15 residues. Trimming removed 6 bases at V and 1 base at J, with 17 bases between. CDR3 loop: CSASTQGLGTDTQYF. Here the CDR3 DNA reads TGCAGTGCCAGTACCCAGGGCCTGGGCACAGATACGCAGTATTTT.

For this clone: Different DNA sequences within this sample yield the same CDR3. The genes are TRBV18 and TRBJ2-1; 10 bases are shared with TRBD2. Trimming at V came to 3 bases and at J to 0 bases, leaving 2 bases not matched to a gene. Germline V lookup: CDR1 KGHSH, CDR2 LQKENI. The CDR3 is 16 amino acids. CDR3 sequence: CASSPPSGSSYNEQFF. The CDR3 region has the DNA TGTGCCAGCTCACCCCCTAGCGGGAGCTCCTACAATGAGCAGTTCTTC.

This rearrangement joins TRBV18 to TRBJ2-6, with TRBD1 identical over 9 bases. This CDR3 spans 17 amino acids. Trimming cost V 5 bases and J 2 bases; bases outside gene matches: 7. Germline lookup yields CDR1 KGHSH and CDR2 LQKENI. The CDR3: CASSVNRGRAGANVLTF. The CDR3, as DNA: TGTGCCAGCTCAGTCAACAGGGGGCGTGCTGGGGCCAACGTCCTGACTTTC.

V and J are TRBV5-4 and TRBJ2-3; 7 bases are shared with TRBD2. V lost 0 bases and J lost 5; bases outside the gene matches: 9. The germline V gene has CDR1 SGHNT and CDR2 YYREEE (reference sequence). The CDR3 totals 16 residues. The CDR3 here is CASSLERGLPGDTQYF. DNA of the CDR3: TGTGCCAGCAGCTTGGAGCGGGGCCTCCCCGGAGATACGCAGTATTTT.

The chain carries TRBV3-1 (or the pseudogene TRBV3-2) and TRBJ1-2; D might be TRBD1 (6 bases). The V end was cut by 4 bases, the J end by 1 base, with 13 bases between. The CDR3 extends over 15 amino acids. Germline lookup yields CDR1 LGHDT and CDR2 YNNKEL (reference sequence). The CDR3 DNA reads TGTGCCAGCAGCCTAGGACAGACCTATAACTATGGCTACACCTTC. Translated: CASSLGQTYNYGYTF.

This chain joins TRBV29-1 and TRBJ2-3, with 10 bases that match TRBD2. Germline lookup yields CDR1 SQVTM and CDR2 ANQGSEA. The CDR3 covers 14 residues. Unmatched junction bases numbered 3, after V lost 4 bases and J lost 2 bases. CDR3 sequence reads: CSVVLAGYTDTQYF. The CDR3 DNA reads TGCAGCGTTGTACTAGCGGGGTACACAGATACGCAGTATTTT.

The V and J genes are TRBV3-1 (or the pseudogene TRBV3-2) and TRBJ1-2; unclear D gene. Per germline, CDR1 LGHDT and CDR2 YNNKEL (reference sequence). With 2 bases removed from V and 8 bases from J, the gap between germline ends came to 12 bases. CDR3 length: 13 amino acids. Written as DNA, the CDR3 is TGTGCCAGCAGCCAATGGCAGGTAAAGGGCTACACCTTC. Its translation is CASSQWQVKGYTF.

With regard to this clone: At one end the junction does not follow the germline gene, possibly because of a read error. V gene TRBV11-1 combines with J gene TRBJ1-1; perhaps TRBD1 as D (6 bases). From germline, CDR1 is SGHAT and CDR2 FQDESV (reference sequence). The CDR3 has 12 residues. CDR3: CASSLGPGTPGF. CDR3 DNA sequence: TGTGCCAGCAGCTTAGGACCCGGGACACCAGGCTTT.

This rearrangement joins TRBV18 to TRBJ2-2, with D unclear. Germline assignment: CDR1 KGHSH and CDR2 LQKENI. V was pared by 2 bases and J by 0 bases, with 13 bases between. The CDR3 is 17 amino acids. The CDR3 nucleotides are TGTGCCAGCTCACCAGACTTAACCCTTGCGAACACCGGGGAGCTGTTTTTT. As protein: CASSPDLTLANTGELFF.

The table lists this clone with a count of one. J is TRBJ2-7 and V is TRBV6-2 or TRBV6-3; D gene ambiguous. Trimming removed 2 bases at V and 6 bases at J, with 20 bases between. The germline V gene has CDR1 MNHEY and CDR2 SVGEGT. The length of the CDR3 is 16 residues. CDR3 sequence reads: CASSYLDLLTMGEQYF. The CDR3 region has the DNA TGTGCCAGCAGTTACCTTGATTTACTCACTATGGGCGAGCAGTACTTC.

This chain joins TRBV29-1 and TRBJ1-1, with 7 bases identical to TRBD1. The length of the CDR3 is 12 residues. CDR1 is SQVTM, CDR2 ANQGSEA, per germline. J gave up 0 bases and V 6 bases, and 1 base lay outside the gene matches. In nucleotides, the CDR3 is TGCAGCGTGGGACAGATGAACACTGAAGCTTTCTTT. It codes for CSVGQMNTEAFF.

In this sample, this clone turned up a few times. The genes are TRBV7-2 and TRBJ2-3; the match to TRBD2 covers 8 bases. The CDR3 is made up of 18 amino acids. The germline V gene encodes CDR1 SGHTA and CDR2 FQGNSA. V trimming: 2 bases; J trimming: 2 bases; junction bases outside the gene matches: 12. As DNA, the CDR3 is TGTGCCAGCAGCTTATCTGGACTAGCCGATCCCCCCACAGATACGCAGTATTTT. Translated: CASSLSGLADPPTDTQYF.

DNA of the CDR3: TGTGCCAGCAGCGATTTCTCCAGGGCTGGAAACACCATATATTTT. Protein product: CASSDFSRAGNTIYF. The chain couples TRBV7-4 to TRBJ1-3, with a possible D match to TRBD1 (5 bases). Trimming cost V 5 bases and J 2 bases, with 13 bases left between them. The CDR3 sequence is 15 residues long. Germline V lookup: CDR1 SGHVT, CDR2 SQSDAQ.

V and J are TRBV6-1 and TRBJ2-7; unclear D gene. V was shortened by 2 bases and J by 2 bases, with 13 bases between the two germline ends. This CDR3 is 15 amino acids long. Germline V gene data show CDR1 as MNHNS and CDR2 as SASEGT. CDR3 DNA: TGTGCCAGCAGTGAATTGGTCTACCCGACCTACGAGCAGTACTTC. It is translated as CASSELVYPTYEQYF.

This clone was seen more than once but under ten times. V and J are TRBV2 and TRBJ1-1; D is possibly TRBD1 (5 bases). Per the germline V gene, CDR1 is SNHLY and CDR2 is FYNNEI. The CDR3 totals 14 residues. The V end was cut by 6 bases, the J end by 3 bases, with 14 bases between. DNA of the CDR3: TGTGCCAGCAGCTACAGGCGGCTCGACACTGAAGCTTTCTTT. Translation gives CASSYRRLDTEAFF.